This record covers a single TCR beta chain. In this sample, this clonotype turned up many times. What antigen it recognizes has not been identified. The sample holds no much larger clone one base away, and base qualities are not on file. These data are taken from a study of patients with pleural tuberculosis (dated by TCRdb to between 2012 and 2015). CDR1 and CDR2 were assigned from the germline V gene (reference sequence) as LNHNV and YYDKDF. The CDR3 spans 15 residues, from the cysteine through the phenylalanine. Only the CDR3 DNA stays, 45 bases, in frame from base 1. V is pared back by 1 base and J by 0 bases, with 10 bases lying between the germline termini. TCRdb shows the sequencer as Illumina Genome Analyzer IIx. Using fastp trimming at Q25 and MiXCR clonotype assembly, TCRdb reanalyzed the public sequencing data and kept in-frame beta chains. Every CDR3 protein is listed once, alongside the most common genes and DNA of its rows. The sample profile shows under 30,000 distinct CDR3 sequences; 18% of them were found once. The ten largest clones take up 3% to 4% of the sample.

Input material: peripheral blood. The sequence is built from TRBV15 and TRBJ2-7; the D gene lacks a confident call. The source of this sequence is a human donor with pleural tuberculosis. This receptor has the CDR3 CATSRVRRNSYEQYF. Here is the DNA: TGTGCCACCAGCAGAGTCAGGCGTAACTCCTACGAGCAGTACTTC.